The rows below give T cell receptor beta chains drawn from one sample of a study of metastatic and nonmetastatic thyroid tumors. TCRdb redid the clone calls on the PCR reads using MiXCR. The sample lists 13,000 or so clones; more than 25% were seen once. Sequencing used tumor tissue. These receptors came from a male donor with papillary thyroid cancer or a benign thyroid nodule (not recorded which). Some clones in this sample may be carry-over from other donors' samples. Each CDR3 is given with its conserved first and last residue. Each record gives: CDR3 DNA, CDR3 protein, clone size, J gene, D gene, V gene. The D gene is left open where the match is weak. Size is omitted from some rows. Given values are once, few, many or a class for expanded clones.

DNA: TGCGCCAGCAGCTCAGTTGCGGACCCCTCCTACGAGCAGTACTTC
CDR3: CASSSVADPSYEQYF
size: .
J: TRBJ2-7
D: .
V: TRBV5-1

DNA: TGCGCCAGCAGCTTCTGGGGAGACAATGAGCAGTTCTTC
CDR3: CASSFWGDNEQFF
size: few
J: TRBJ2-1
D: .
V: TRBV5-1

DNA: TGCGCCAGCCGTGGGGAGTTTTTATACACTGAAGCTTTCTTT
CDR3: CASRGEFLYTEAFF
size: .
J: TRBJ1-1
D: .
V: TRBV5-1

DNA: TGTGCCAGCAGCCGACCGGGATATGAGCAGTTCTTC
CDR3: CASSRPGYEQFF
size: .
J: TRBJ2-1
D: .
V: TRBV7-2

DNA: TGTGCCAGCAGTGGGGGATTCGGAGAGACCCAGTACTTC
CDR3: CASSGGFGETQYF
size: many
J: TRBJ2-5
D: .
V: TRBV2

DNA: TGCAGTGCCAAGGACTCGGGGGCGACTGAAGCTTTCTTT
CDR3: CSAKDSGATEAFF
size: .
J: TRBJ1-1
D: .
V: TRBV20-1

DNA: TGTGCCAGCTCATCGGGACAGGGGGCAGATTCACCCCTCCACTTT
CDR3: CASSSGQGADSPLHF
size: .
J: TRBJ1-6
D: TRBD1
V: TRBV18

DNA: TGTGCCAGCGGGGGACAGGGGGGCTCCTACGAGCAGTACTTC
CDR3: CASGGQGGSYEQYF
size: few
J: TRBJ2-7
D: TRBD1
V: TRBV25-1

DNA: TGCAGTGCTGCACCGGGACTAGCGGGAAGTGAGCAGTTCTTC
CDR3: CSAAPGLAGSEQFF
size: medium-sized
J: TRBJ2-1
D: TRBD2
V: TRBV20-1

DNA: TGCGCCAGCAGCAGTCGGGACTTCCTCACAGATACGCAGTATTTT
CDR3: CASSSRDFLTDTQYF
size: .
J: TRBJ2-3
D: .
V: TRBV4-1

DNA: TGTGCCAGCAGCGGGACAGAGTCCTACGAGCAGTACTTC
CDR3: CASSGTESYEQYF
size: few
J: TRBJ2-7
D: TRBD1
V: TRBV27

DNA: TGCGCCAGCAGCCAGGGATCGAGCGGGAACTACGAGCAGTACTTC
CDR3: CASSQGSSGNYEQYF
size: .
J: TRBJ2-7
D: TRBD2
V: TRBV4-1

DNA: TGTGCCAGCAGCCCGGGGCGGACTAGCGGCTTTGTCACCGGGGAGCTGTTTTTT
CDR3: CASSPGRTSGFVTGELFF
size: .
J: TRBJ2-2
D: TRBD2
V: TRBV7-2

DNA: TGCAGTGCTAGACTTCAGGGCTCTCTTAACTATGGCTACACCTTC
CDR3: CSARLQGSLNYGYTF
size: few
J: TRBJ1-2
D: .
V: TRBV20-1

DNA: TGCGCCAGCAAGGTGTCCGGGGGAGAAGCTTTCTTT
CDR3: CASKVSGGEAFF
size: medium-sized
J: TRBJ1-1
D: .
V: TRBV5-1

DNA: TGTGCCAGCAGTTCCCCAAGGACTAGCGGCTCCTACGAGCAGTACTTC
CDR3: CASSSPRTSGSYEQYF
size: .
J: TRBJ2-7
D: TRBD2
V: TRBV27

DNA: TGCAGTGCTAGAGGGGGCCCTAGCAATCAGCCCCAGCATTTT
CDR3: CSARGGPSNQPQHF
size: .
J: TRBJ1-5
D: .
V: TRBV20-1

DNA: TGTGCCAGCAGCAGGTTGCGGCAGGACGAGCAGTACTTC
CDR3: CASSRLRQDEQYF
size: .
J: TRBJ2-7
D: .
V: TRBV11-3

DNA: TGTGCCAGCAGGGACAACAGGGATACCGGGGAGCTGTTTTTT
CDR3: CASRDNRDTGELFF
size: .
J: TRBJ2-2
D: .
V: TRBV6-2/TRBV6-3

DNA: TGCGCCAGCAGCTTGGAGAGCGGGAGAGGGACCGGGGAGCTGTTTTTT
CDR3: CASSLESGRGTGELFF
size: .
J: TRBJ2-2
D: TRBD2
V: TRBV5-1

DNA: TGTGCCAGTAACGGGGGGCAGTTCGCCGGGGAGCTGTTTTTT
CDR3: CASNGGQFAGELFF
size: medium-sized
J: TRBJ2-2
D: .
V: TRBV19

DNA: TGTGCCAGCAGTTTACTCCATGTGGAGGGCGTGGAGACCCAGTACTTC
CDR3: CASSLLHVEGVETQYF
size: few
J: TRBJ2-5
D: .
V: TRBV28

DNA: TGTGCCAGCAGCTTAGAGCTAGCAGGGGGCACAGATACGCAGTATTTT
CDR3: CASSLELAGGTDTQYF
size: .
J: TRBJ2-3
D: .
V: TRBV11-2

DNA: TGTGCCAGCAGTTCAGGTTACTTCGCCTACGAGCAGTACTTC
CDR3: CASSSGYFAYEQYF
size: medium-sized
J: TRBJ2-7
D: .
V: TRBV6-1

DNA: TGTGCCAGCAGTTTCGTACAGGGGGCTAACTATGGCTACACCTTC
CDR3: CASSFVQGANYGYTF
size: .
J: TRBJ1-2
D: TRBD1
V: TRBV27

DNA: TGTGCCAGCAGCCCACGTGGCACCGGGGAGCTGTTTTTT
CDR3: CASSPRGTGELFF
size: .
J: TRBJ2-2
D: .
V: TRBV11-3

DNA: TGTGCCATCAGTGAGCCGGGGACCGGGACTAGCTGGGTCAATGCCTACGAGCAGTACTTC
CDR3: CAISEPGTGTSWVNAYEQYF
size: .
J: TRBJ2-7
D: TRBD2
V: TRBV10-3

DNA: TGTGCCACCAGTGCCGGAACTAGCGGGAACAATGAGCAGTTCTTC
CDR3: CATSAGTSGNNEQFF
size: .
J: TRBJ2-1
D: TRBD2
V: TRBV24-1

DNA: TGTGCCAGCAGCATCCGGGACACCCCCTACGAGCAGTACTTC
CDR3: CASSIRDTPYEQYF
size: .
J: TRBJ2-7
D: .
V: TRBV27